This note documents a single TCR beta chain sequence. Its antigen is currently unknown. This sample was included in a study of T cells after yellow fever vaccination. Study-wide background: Where fractions had low cell numbers, libraries were prepared from them with the SMART-Seq v4 Ultra Low Input RNA kit. General study points: The CD4 compartment and the CD8 compartment contained a small share of clonotypes in common. After the booster, over 95% of CD4 and approximately 90% of CD8 primary-response clones were re-detected.

Production of TCR cDNA was by 5'RACE template switching, which also added a universal primer site and UMIs. TCRdb re-called the 5' RACE reads through MiXCR, storing one row per CDR3 protein. The table records some 500,000 distinct CDR3 sequences, roughly 14% of them present only once. V lost 5 bases and J lost 0, with 12 bases in between. Germline V gene lookup returns CDR1 SGHTA and CDR2 FQGTGA. This CDR3 contains 15 residues. The specimen comprised PBMCs, sampled on the day of the yellow fever booster vaccination. The sequence came from a man aged 25-45 years who received the YFV17D yellow fever vaccine. The V call is TRBV7-3, the J call TRBJ2-3, with unresolved D. The CDR3 protein is CASSPSIGSTDTQYF. The CDR3 DNA sequence: TGTGCCAGCAGCCCAAGTATTGGCAGCACAGATACGCAGTATTTT.